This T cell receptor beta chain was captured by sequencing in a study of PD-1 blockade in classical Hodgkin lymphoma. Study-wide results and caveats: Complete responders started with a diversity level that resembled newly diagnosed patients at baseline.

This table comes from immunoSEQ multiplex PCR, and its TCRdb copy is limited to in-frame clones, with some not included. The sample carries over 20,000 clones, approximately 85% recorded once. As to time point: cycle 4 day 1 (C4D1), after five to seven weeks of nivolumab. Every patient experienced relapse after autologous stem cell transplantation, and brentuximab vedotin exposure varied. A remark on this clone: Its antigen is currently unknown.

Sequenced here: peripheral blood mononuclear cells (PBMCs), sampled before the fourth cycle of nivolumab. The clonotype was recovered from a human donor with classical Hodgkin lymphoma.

For the CDR3, the DNA is TGTGCCAGCTCAAGGACAGGGGGAGAAGGGATTGAGCAGTTCTTC. It encodes CASSRTGGEGIEQFF. The V gene is TRBV18, the J gene TRBJ2-1, with 10 nucleotides matching TRBD1. Per the germline V gene, CDR1 is KGHSH and CDR2 is LQKENI. Trimming cost V 5 bases and J 9 bases; bases outside gene matches: 10. CDR3 length: 15 amino acids.